This TCR beta chain was sequenced during a study of blood T cell repertoires in COVID-19. As for the study in general: Material from acute and convalescent COVID-19 was sourced from the United States, Italy and Spain. In each case, the material was cDNA or gDNA derived from T cells, B-cell-depleted T cells, or PBMCs.

CDR1 and CDR2 (germline): LGHDT, YNNKEL (reference sequence). The CDR3 sequence is 12 residues long. With 3 bases removed from V and 12 bases from J, the gap between germline ends came to 9 bases. Here immunoSEQ multiplex PCR was the method, and the copy in TCRdb shows in-frame clones only, minus some. The sample holds 75,000 to 85,000 clones, roughly 88% seen once. The chain links TRBV3-1 (or the pseudogene TRBV3-2) to TRBJ1-6; D remains ambiguous. The sample taken for sequencing was peripheral blood. The clonotype comes from a human donor in a cohort sampled during active COVID-19. The CDR3 reads CASSHEGGPLHF. The CDR3 coding sequence is TGTGCCAGCAGCCATGAGGGTGGACCCCTCCACTTT.